Each of the 9 T cell receptor beta chains below was sequenced from the same sample in a study of a mutant IDH1 vaccine in newly diagnosed glioma. Their target antigens are unknown. Described time point: week 35, safety follow-up. Every vaccine dose comprised 300 ug of mutant IDH1 20-mer peptide plus topical imiquimod. Generated by immunoSEQ multiplex PCR, the TCRdb table keeps only in-frame clones and is missing some. The repertoire has some 63,000 clones, roughly 74% of them found once; the top ten carry 4.7%. The sample here was PBMCs, taken from a glioma patient whose treatment included an IDH1 peptide vaccine. All receptors come from a man aged 45 to 65 with glioma.

The chain couples TRBV9 to TRBJ2-3; D uncertain. The CDR3 has 14 amino acids. CDR1 SGDLS and CDR2 YYNGEE come from the germline V gene. The ends were cut back, 0 bases at V and 4 bases at J, with 9 bases in the middle. The CDR3 DNA is TGTGCCAGCAGCGTAGTTGTAGGAGCAGATACGCAGTATTTT. Translation gives CASSVVVGADTQYF.

The chain links TRBV4-2 to TRBJ2-7, with D possibly matching TRBD1 (6 bases). The CDR3 spans 14 residues. Trimming removed 3 bases at V and 0 bases at J, with 9 bases between. Germline assignment: CDR1 LGHNA and CDR2 YNFKEQ. In DNA, the CDR3 is TGTGCCAGCAGCCACGGACAGAGCTCCTACGAGCAGTACTTC. Amino acid sequence: CASSHGQSSYEQYF.

The CDR3 nucleotides read TGTGCCAGTAGTCCGGGGGTTAATCAGCCCCAGCATTTT. Translated: CASSPGVNQPQHF. The V and J genes are TRBV19 and TRBJ1-5; tentative D call: TRBD1 (5 bases). Deletions cut 5 bases from V and 4 bases from J, with 9 bases between. The CDR3 has 13 residues. Germline CDR1 LNHDA, CDR2 SQIVND (reference sequence). The entire variable domain, with the rest obtained from reference TRBV19 and TRBJ1-5, is as follows: DGGITQSPKYLFRKEGQNVTLSCEQNLNHDAMYWYRQDPGQGLRLIYYSQIVNDFQKGDIAEGYSVSREKKESFPLTVTSAQKNPTAFYLCASSPGVNQPQHFGDGTRLSIL.

Comments on this clone: Germline is not matched at one junction end, which may reflect a read error. V usage is TRBV20-1 and J usage is TRBJ2-5; D may be TRBD1 (6 bases). Germline CDR1 reads DFQATT; CDR2 reads SNEGSKA (reference sequence). This CDR3 contains 8 residues. DNA of the CDR3: TGCAGTGCCCTTGCAGGGGACTTC. This sequence encodes CSALAGDF.

This clone has only one observation. The chain uses TRBV30 and TRBJ1-1; the match to TRBD1 covers 9 bases. V was pared by 1 base and J by 4 bases, with 10 bases of the junction left unmatched. CDR3 length: 16 residues. Germline CDR1 is GTSNPN and CDR2 is SVGIG (reference sequence). CDR3 in DNA: TGTGCCTGGAGTGACTACTCCGGGACAGGGCGCACTGAAGCTTTCTTT. It specifies CAWSDYSGTGRTEAFF.

This chain uses TRBV9 with TRBJ1-1; no firm D call. CDR1 SGDLS and CDR2 YYNGEE come from the germline V gene. The CDR3 length is 14 residues. Trimming left V 3 bases short and J 5 bases short, with 14 bases between. The DNA of the CDR3 is TGTGCCAGCAGCGCCCTCCCGGGTCAAACTGAAGCTTTCTTT. Its translation is CASSALPGQTEAFF.

The chain uses TRBV14 and TRBJ2-1; D gene unclear. This CDR3 has 17 amino acids. The germline V gene encodes CDR1 SGHDN and CDR2 FVKESK. Trimming pared 0 bases from V and 0 bases from J, leaving 12 bases between. For the CDR3, the DNA is TGTGCCAGCAGCCAAGATAAGCACGGCAGCTCCTACAATGAGCAGTTCTTC. Translation: CASSQDKHGSSYNEQFF.

There are a few counts of this clone. The CDR3 DNA reads TGTGCCAGTAGTTGGCGGACAGGTAATCAGCCCCAGCATTTT. Translated, it gives CASSWRTGNQPQHF. The gene calls are TRBV19 and TRBJ1-5; 7 nucleotides align to TRBD1. Germline trimming cut 5 bases from V and 4 bases from J; bases unmatched to any gene: 5. CDR1 is LNHDA and CDR2 is SQIVND in the germline V gene (reference sequence). The CDR3 extends over 14 amino acids.

CDR3 nucleotide sequence: TGCGCCAGCAGCTTGGCCCCGAGGGGATCTGGAAACACCATATATTTT. This sequence encodes CASSLAPRGSGNTIYF. The J gene is TRBJ1-3, the V gene TRBV5-1; D is perhaps TRBD1 (5 bases). This CDR3 contains 16 residues. CDR1 is SGHRS, CDR2 YFSETQ, per germline. Trimming took 0 bases from V and 1 from J, leaving 11 bases between them.